This entry lists 21 T cell receptor beta chains sequenced from one sample in a study of cytotoxic CD8 clonotypes in ibrutinib-treated CLL. Measured with immunoSEQ multiplex PCR; TCRdb has only the in-frame clones, and not every one. The table has under 200,000 clones, approximately 80% seen once. Here the sequenced sample was PBMCs, taken after 12 months of ibrutinib treatment. These receptors were obtained from a human donor with chronic lymphocytic leukemia.

In DNA form, the CDR3 reads TGTGCCAGCAGTTACTCTGGGGAGAGTGGCTACACCTTC. Protein sequence: CASSYSGESGYTF. This chain joins TRBV6-6 and TRBJ1-2, with unresolved D. The V and J ends lost 0 bases and 7 bases respectively, with 9 bases between them. Germline V gene lookup returns CDR1 MNHNY and CDR2 SVGAGI (reference sequence). The length of the CDR3 is 13 residues.

The CDR3 coding sequence is TGTGCCAGCAGTGACCCGACAGGAACAAGCTCTGGGGCCAACGTCCTGACTTTC. It yields the protein CASSDPTGTSSGANVLTF. This rearrangement joins TRBV6-1 to TRBJ2-6; the D gene is possibly TRBD1 (6 bases). The ends were cut back, 3 bases at V and 0 bases at J, with 15 bases in the middle. The CDR3 has 18 residues. Germline loops: CDR1 MNHNS, CDR2 SASEGT.

This clone was counted a single time. This sequence joins TRBV2 and TRBJ1-1; TRBD1 might be the D (6 bases). V gave up 7 bases and J gave up 5 bases, with 14 bases separating them. Germline V gene data show CDR1 as SNHLY and CDR2 as FYNNEI. The CDR3 consists of 13 residues. The CDR3, as DNA: TGTGCCAGCAACGGGGGCGGGTTTACTGAAGCTTTCTTT. Protein sequence: CASNGGGFTEAFF. The complete variable domain, with remaining parts taken from reference TRBV2 and TRBJ1-1, reads EPEVTQTPSHQVTQMGQEVILRCVPISNHLYFYWYRQILGQKVEFLVSFYNNEISEKSEIFDDQFSVERPDGSNFTLKIRSTKLEDSAMYFCASNGGGFTEAFFGQGTRLTVV.

Concerning this clone itself: The same CDR3 is also encoded by other DNA sequences in this sample. The chain recombines TRBV18 with TRBJ2-7, with D possibly being TRBD1 (6 bases). The germline CDR1 and CDR2 sequences are KGHSH and LQKENI. The CDR3 is made up of 13 amino acids. The V end was cut by 3 bases, the J end by 2 bases, with 8 bases between. The CDR3 nucleotides read TGTGCCAGCTCACCCGGACAGCCCTACGAGCAGTACTTC. It is translated as CASSPGQPYEQYF.

CDR3 nucleotide sequence: TGTGCCAGCAGCCAAGGGGGGTTCGGCTACACCTTC. Its translation is CASSQGGFGYTF. This chain uses TRBV4-2 with TRBJ1-2; maybe TRBD1 (5 bases). Trimming shortened V by 1 base and J by 8 bases, and 8 bases separated the two germline ends. This CDR3 is built from 12 residues. Germline assignment: CDR1 LGHNA and CDR2 YNFKEQ.

This clone was detected a few times. The chain has TRBV2 and TRBJ1-2, with 7 bases that match TRBD1. Germline assignment: CDR1 SNHLY and CDR2 FYNNEI. The CDR3 consists of 12 residues. Germline trimming cut 4 bases from V and 8 bases from J; bases unmatched to any gene: 4. CDR3 in DNA: TGTGCCAGCAGTGGACAGGGTTGGGGCTACACCTTC. Protein sequence: CASSGQGWGYTF.

This rearrangement joins TRBV4-1 to TRBJ1-1; 8 bases line up with TRBD1. With 5 bases clipped from V and 1 base from J, the junction kept 6 bases outside the gene matches. There are 15 residues in the CDR3. The germline gives CDR1 MGHRA, CDR2 YSYEKL. CDR3: CASSDRTGTNTEAFF. The CDR3 region has the DNA TGCGCCAGCAGCGACCGGACAGGGACGAACACTGAAGCTTTCTTT.

This clone was counted once. The chain uses TRBV5-1 and TRBJ2-3, with D unresolved. V lost 4 bases to trimming and J lost 1 base, with 16 bases between them. Germline loops: CDR1 SGHRS, CDR2 YFSETQ. The CDR3 length is 16 residues. As DNA, the CDR3 is TGCGCCAGCAGCACCTCCATCCGGCAACGCACAGATACGCAGTATTTT. Encoded protein: CASSTSIRQRTDTQYF. Filled out from reference TRBV5-1 and TRBJ2-3, the complete variable domain reads KAGVTQTPRYLIKTRGQQVTLSCSPISGHRSVSWYQQTPGQGLQFLFEYFSETQRNKGNFPGRFSGRQFSNSRSEMNVSTLELGDSALYLCASSTSIRQRTDTQYFGPGTRLTVL.

The chain recombines TRBV5-1 with TRBJ2-2; 11 bases are a match to TRBD2. CDR1 and CDR2 (germline): SGHRS, YFSETQ. The CDR3 contains 17 residues. V lost 3 bases to trimming and J lost 5 bases; unmatched junction nucleotides: 9. CDR3 bases: TGCGCCAGCAGCTCTAGCGGGGGGTCCTTTAAAACCGGGGAGCTGTTTTTT. Amino acid sequence: CASSSSGGSFKTGELFF.

The chain combines TRBV28 with TRBJ1-5; TRBD1 aligns across 8 bases. The CDR3 runs to 14 residues. CDR1 and CDR2 from the germline V gene are MDHEN and SYDVKM. V shed 5 bases, J shed 7 bases, and the junction held 7 bases outside the gene matches. This CDR3 is CASSRTGTGQPQHF. The CDR3 DNA reads TGTGCCAGCAGTCGGACGGGGACAGGACAGCCCCAGCATTTT.

This chain links TRBV12-5 with TRBJ1-5; D is perhaps TRBD1 (5 bases). CDR1 is LGHNT and CDR2 is FRNRAP in the germline V gene. The CDR3 is 17 amino acids. Trimming took off 0 bases at V and 2 bases at J, with 14 bases between the two ends. The CDR3 DNA reads as TGTGCTAGTGGTTTGGTACATGGGGGGGTTGGCAATCAGCCCCAGCATTTT. It specifies CASGLVHGGVGNQPQHF.

The CDR3 DNA reads TGCGCCAGCAGCCCATCGTCAGACAGGTTTAATTCACCCCTCCACTTT. Its protein is CASSPSSDRFNSPLHF. V and J are TRBV4-1 and TRBJ1-6; a weak D match, TRBD1 (6 bases). The V end was cut by 4 bases, the J end by 6 bases, with 16 bases between. Germline CDR1 MGHRA, CDR2 YSYEKL. The CDR3 extends over 16 amino acids.

V usage is TRBV7-9 and J usage is TRBJ1-5; D is undetermined. The CDR3 covers 15 residues. Trimming shortened V by 3 bases and J by 0 bases, and 9 bases separated the two germline ends. Germline V gene data show CDR1 as SEHNR and CDR2 as FQNEAQ (reference sequence). The CDR3 coding sequence is TGTGCCAGCAGCTTGGACGGCTATAGCAATCAGCCCCAGCATTTT. Translation gives CASSLDGYSNQPQHF.

This clone was recorded once. The V and J genes are TRBV7-8 and TRBJ2-7, with 10 bases fitting TRBD2. Trimming cost V 1 base and J 3 bases; bases outside gene matches: 9. Germline assignment: CDR1 SGHVS and CDR2 FQNEAQ. The CDR3 is 17 residues long. CDR3 sequence: CASSLVVAGGGGYEQYF. The DNA for the CDR3 is TGTGCCAGCAGCTTAGTCGTAGCGGGAGGAGGTGGCTACGAGCAGTACTTC.

This clone was detected only a few times. The chain carries TRBV7-2 and TRBJ1-3; unclear D gene. Deletions cut 5 bases from V and 4 bases from J, with 6 bases between. Per the germline V gene, CDR1 is SGHTA and CDR2 is FQGNSA. The CDR3 length is 12 residues. CDR3 in amino acids: CASSPLGNTIYF. The CDR3 coding sequence is TGTGCCAGCAGCCCGCTGGGAAACACCATATATTTT.

Only one count was recorded for this clone. The genes are TRBV7-2 and TRBJ1-4; no clear D. CDR3 size: 13 residues. The ends were cut back, 5 bases at V and 5 bases at J, with 9 bases in the middle. From germline, CDR1 is SGHTA and CDR2 FQGNSA. The DNA of the CDR3 is TGTGCCAGCAGCCCGGGGATCAATGAAAAACTGTTTTTT. It yields the protein CASSPGINEKLFF.

This chain links TRBV27 with TRBJ2-7; D may be TRBD1 (6 bases). From germline, CDR1 is MNHEY and CDR2 SMNVEV (reference sequence). CDR3 length: 11 amino acids. The ends were cut back, 2 bases at V and 8 bases at J, with 7 bases in the middle. CDR3 sequence reads: CASSLQGKQYF. DNA for the CDR3: TGTGCCAGCAGTTTACAGGGGAAGCAGTACTTC.

V gene TRBV13 combines with J gene TRBJ2-7, with 8 bases aligning to TRBD1. The CDR3 extends over 13 amino acids. J lost 3 bases, V lost 6 bases, and 4 bases had no gene match. CDR1 and CDR2 (germline): PRHDT, FYEKMQ (reference sequence). The CDR3 reads CASRTGTGYEQYF. CDR3 nucleotide sequence: TGTGCCAGCAGAACCGGGACAGGCTACGAGCAGTACTTC. Full variable domain (rest looked up from reference TRBV13 and TRBJ2-7): AAGVIQSPRHLIKEKRETATLKCYPIPRHDTVYWYQQGPGQDPQFLISFYEKMQSDKGSIPDRFSAQQFSDYHSELNMSSLELGDSALYFCASRTGTGYEQYFGPGTRLTVT.

CDR3 coding DNA: TGTGCCAGCAGCAAGCGGGGGGGTACTTACAATGAGCAGTTCTTC. Its protein product is CASSKRGGTYNEQFF. This sequence joins TRBV11-1 and TRBJ2-1; TRBD2 matches 10 bases. Losses at the gene ends were 5 bases for V and 4 bases for J; bases not matched to a gene: 5. The V gene's germline CDR1 is SGHAT and CDR2 FQDESV (reference sequence). The length of the CDR3 is 15 residues.

V is TRBV6-5 and J is TRBJ2-7, with D tentatively TRBD2 (6 bases). Germline V gene data show CDR1 as MNHEY and CDR2 as SVGAGI. This CDR3 has 16 residues. Between the trimmed V and J ends, which lost 3 bases and 2 bases, there was a span of 17 bases. CDR3 residues: CASSYSPGATPYEQYF. Here the CDR3 DNA reads TGTGCCAGCAGTTATTCTCCGGGAGCGACCCCCTACGAGCAGTACTTC.

This chain connects TRBV4-3 to TRBJ2-3, with 8 positions matching TRBD2. The CDR3 sequence is 15 residues long. Trimming at V came to 1 base and at J to 4 bases, leaving 4 bases not matched to a gene. CDR1 is LGHNA, CDR2 YSLEER, per germline. The CDR3 sequence is CASSQGLASADTQYF. The CDR3 DNA is TGCGCCAGCAGCCAAGGACTAGCGTCCGCAGATACGCAGTATTTT.